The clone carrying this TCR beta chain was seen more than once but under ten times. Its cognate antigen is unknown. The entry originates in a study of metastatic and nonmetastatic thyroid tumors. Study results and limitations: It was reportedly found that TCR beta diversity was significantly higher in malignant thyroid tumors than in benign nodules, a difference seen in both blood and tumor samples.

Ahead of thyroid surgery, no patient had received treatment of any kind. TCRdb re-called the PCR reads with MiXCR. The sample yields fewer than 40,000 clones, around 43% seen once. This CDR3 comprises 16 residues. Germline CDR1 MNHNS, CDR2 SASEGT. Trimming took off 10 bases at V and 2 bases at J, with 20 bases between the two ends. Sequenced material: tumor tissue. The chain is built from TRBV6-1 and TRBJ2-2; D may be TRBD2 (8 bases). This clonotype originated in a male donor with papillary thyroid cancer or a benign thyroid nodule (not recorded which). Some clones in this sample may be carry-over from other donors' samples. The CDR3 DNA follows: TGTGCCACCAGCGGGGGTGCAGGGGGAAACACCGGGGAGCTGTTTTTT. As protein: CATSGGAGGNTGELFF.